This T cell receptor beta chain was sequenced in a study of T cell changes during pregnancy in multiple sclerosis (dated by TCRdb to about 2019). Broadly, across the study: The study looked at changes in the T cell repertoire across pregnancy in women with multiple sclerosis.

The CDR3 sequence holds 14 residues, the cysteine and phenylalanine included. The retained sequence is limited to the CDR3, 42 bases, with the frame set at the first base. CDR1 and CDR2, per the germline V gene, are MNHEY and SVGAGI. Relative to germline, V is 2 bases shorter and J is 1 base shorter, with 5 bases between their ends. Libraries were built with the immunoSEQ multiplex PCR assay. Not all clones reach the TCRdb copy of this immuneACCESS table, which keeps in-frame sequences only. Checked studies attribute under half of the gap to unresolved V genes and leave the rest unexplained. For this sample there are about 46,000 clones; around 92% appear just once. Roughly 9% of the sample goes to the ten largest clones. Notes on this clone: This clone's antigen is unknown. Base qualities are not recorded, but no much larger clone differs from it by a single base.

The receptor was derived from a female donor with multiple sclerosis, enrolled in a pregnancy study. The chain uses TRBV6-5 and TRBJ2-2; no D gene can be assigned with confidence. The sequencing used CD8+ T cells from peripheral blood mononuclear cells, collected after pregnancy. The CDR3 reads as follows: CASSYNGNTGELFF. The nucleotide sequence is TGTGCCAGCAGTTACAACGGGAACACCGGGGAGCTGTTTTTT.